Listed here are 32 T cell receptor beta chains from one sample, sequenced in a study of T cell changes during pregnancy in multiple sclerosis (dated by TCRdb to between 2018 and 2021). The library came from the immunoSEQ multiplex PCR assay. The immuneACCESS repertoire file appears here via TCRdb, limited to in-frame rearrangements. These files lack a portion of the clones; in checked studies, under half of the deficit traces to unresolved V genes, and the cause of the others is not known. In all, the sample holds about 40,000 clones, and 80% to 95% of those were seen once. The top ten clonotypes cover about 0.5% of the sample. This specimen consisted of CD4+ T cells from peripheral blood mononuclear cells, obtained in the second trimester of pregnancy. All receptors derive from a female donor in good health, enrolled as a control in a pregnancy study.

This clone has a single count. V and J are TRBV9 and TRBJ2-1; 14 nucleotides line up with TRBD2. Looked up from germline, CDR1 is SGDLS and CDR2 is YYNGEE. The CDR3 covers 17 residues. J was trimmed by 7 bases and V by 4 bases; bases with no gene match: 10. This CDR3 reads CASSKTSGGARGNEQFF. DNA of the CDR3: TGTGCCAGCAGCAAGACTAGCGGGGGGGCTAGGGGAAATGAGCAGTTCTTC. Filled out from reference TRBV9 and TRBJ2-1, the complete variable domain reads DSGVTQTPKHLITATGQRVTLRCSPRSGDLSVYWYQQSLDQGLQFLIQYYNGEERAKGNILERFSAQQFPDLHSELNLSSLELGDSALYFCASSKTSGGARGNEQFFGPGTRLTVL.

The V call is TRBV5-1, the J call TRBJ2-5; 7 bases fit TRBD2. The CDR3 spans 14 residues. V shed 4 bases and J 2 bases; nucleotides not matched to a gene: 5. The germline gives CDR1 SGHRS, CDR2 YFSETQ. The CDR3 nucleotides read TGCGCCAGCAGCACAGGACTAGAACAAGAGACCCAGTACTTC. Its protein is CASSTGLEQETQYF.

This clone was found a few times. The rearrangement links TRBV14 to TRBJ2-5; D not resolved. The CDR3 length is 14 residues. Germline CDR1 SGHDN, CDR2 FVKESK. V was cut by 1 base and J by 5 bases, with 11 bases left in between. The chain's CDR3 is CASSQGARSETQYF. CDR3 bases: TGTGCCAGCAGCCAAGGGGCCCGGTCGGAGACCCAGTACTTC.

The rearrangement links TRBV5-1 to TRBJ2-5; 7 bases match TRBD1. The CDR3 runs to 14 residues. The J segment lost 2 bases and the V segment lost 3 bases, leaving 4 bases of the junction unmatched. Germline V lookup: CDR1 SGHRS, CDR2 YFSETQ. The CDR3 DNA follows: TGCGCCAGCAGCTACGGGACAGCACAAGAGACCCAGTACTTC. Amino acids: CASSYGTAQETQYF. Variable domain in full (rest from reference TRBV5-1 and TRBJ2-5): KAGVTQTPRYLIKTRGQQVTLSCSPISGHRSVSWYQQTPGQGLQFLFEYFSETQRNKGNFPGRFSGRQFSNSRSEMNVSTLELGDSALYLCASSYGTAQETQYFGPGTRLLVL.

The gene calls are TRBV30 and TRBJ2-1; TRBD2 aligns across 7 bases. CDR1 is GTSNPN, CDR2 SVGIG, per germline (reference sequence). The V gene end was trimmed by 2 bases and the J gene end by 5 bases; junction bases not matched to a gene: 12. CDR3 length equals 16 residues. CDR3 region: CAWSRPGWRENNEQFF. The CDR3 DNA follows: TGTGCCTGGAGTAGACCGGGGTGGCGGGAGAACAATGAGCAGTTCTTC.

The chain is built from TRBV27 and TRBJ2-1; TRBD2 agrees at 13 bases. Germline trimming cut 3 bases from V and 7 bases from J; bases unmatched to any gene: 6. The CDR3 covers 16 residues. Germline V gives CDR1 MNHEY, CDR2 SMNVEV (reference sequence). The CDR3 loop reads CASSFPLAGGPNEQFF. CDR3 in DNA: TGTGCCAGCAGTTTCCCACTAGCGGGAGGGCCTAATGAGCAGTTCTTC.

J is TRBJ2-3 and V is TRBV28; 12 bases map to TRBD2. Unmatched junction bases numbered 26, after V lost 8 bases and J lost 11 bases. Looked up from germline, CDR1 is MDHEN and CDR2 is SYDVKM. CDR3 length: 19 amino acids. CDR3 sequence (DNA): TGTGCCAGCCCTTCTTGGGGGCCACGACTAGCGGGAGAGGGGTGGGAGCAGTATTTT. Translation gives CASPSWGPRLAGEGWEQYF.

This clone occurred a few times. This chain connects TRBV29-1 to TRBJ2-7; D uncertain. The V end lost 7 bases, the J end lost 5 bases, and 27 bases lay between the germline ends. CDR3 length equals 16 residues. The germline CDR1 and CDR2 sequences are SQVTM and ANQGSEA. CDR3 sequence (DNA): TGCAGCGACCCCACCAGTCGCGACAATCCATACGACGAGCAGTACTTC. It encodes CSDPTSRDNPYDEQYF.

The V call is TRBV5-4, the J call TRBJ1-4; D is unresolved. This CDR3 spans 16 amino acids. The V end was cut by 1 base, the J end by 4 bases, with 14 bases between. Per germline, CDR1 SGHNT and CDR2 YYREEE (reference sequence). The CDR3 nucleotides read TGTGCCAGCAGCTTGAGCCGGGGAGGCGGTAATGAAAAACTGTTTTTT. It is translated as CASSLSRGGGNEKLFF.

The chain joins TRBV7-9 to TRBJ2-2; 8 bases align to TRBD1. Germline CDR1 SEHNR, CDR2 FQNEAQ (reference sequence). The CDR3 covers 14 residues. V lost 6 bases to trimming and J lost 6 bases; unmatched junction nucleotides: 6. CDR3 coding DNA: TGTGCCAGCAGGACAGGGGCTGAGGCCGGGGAGCTGTTTTTT. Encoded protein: CASRTGAEAGELFF.

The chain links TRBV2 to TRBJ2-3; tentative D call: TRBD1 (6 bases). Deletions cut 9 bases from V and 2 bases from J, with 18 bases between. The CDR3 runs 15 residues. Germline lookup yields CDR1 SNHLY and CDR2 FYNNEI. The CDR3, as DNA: TGTGCCAGTAGGACCGGGACATACTTCACAGATACGCAGTATTTT. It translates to CASRTGTYFTDTQYF.

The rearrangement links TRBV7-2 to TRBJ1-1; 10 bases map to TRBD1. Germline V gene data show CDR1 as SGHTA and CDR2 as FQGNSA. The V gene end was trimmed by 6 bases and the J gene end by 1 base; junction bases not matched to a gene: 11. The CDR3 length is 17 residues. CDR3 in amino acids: CASRSGQGLSQNTEAFF. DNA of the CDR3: TGTGCCAGCAGATCGGGACAGGGGCTTTCTCAGAACACTGAAGCTTTCTTT.

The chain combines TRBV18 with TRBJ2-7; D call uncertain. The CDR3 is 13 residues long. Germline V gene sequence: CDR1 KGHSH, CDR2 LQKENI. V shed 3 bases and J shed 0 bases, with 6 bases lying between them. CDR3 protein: CASSPGASYEQYF. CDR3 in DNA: TGTGCCAGCTCACCGGGCGCCTCCTACGAGCAGTACTTC.

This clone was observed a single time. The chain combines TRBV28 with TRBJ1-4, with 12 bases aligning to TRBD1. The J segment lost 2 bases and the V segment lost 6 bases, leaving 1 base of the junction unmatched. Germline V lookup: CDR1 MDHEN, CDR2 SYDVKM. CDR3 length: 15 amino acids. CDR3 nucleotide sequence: TGTGCCAGCAGGGGACAGGGGGCGACTAATGAAAAACTGTTTTTT. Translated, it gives CASRGQGATNEKLFF.

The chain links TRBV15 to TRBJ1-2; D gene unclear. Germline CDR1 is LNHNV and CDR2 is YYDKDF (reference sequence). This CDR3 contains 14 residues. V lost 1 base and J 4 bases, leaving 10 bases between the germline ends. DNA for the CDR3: TGTGCCACCAGCAGAGGCGGAAGTAGCTATGGCTACACCTTC. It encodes CATSRGGSSYGYTF.

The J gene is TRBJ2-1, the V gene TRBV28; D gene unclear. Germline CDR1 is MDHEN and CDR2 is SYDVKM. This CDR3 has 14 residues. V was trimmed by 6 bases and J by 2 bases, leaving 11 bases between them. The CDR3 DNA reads TGTGCCAGCAGAAACCCTGGCCCCTACAATGAGCAGTTCTTC. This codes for CASRNPGPYNEQFF.

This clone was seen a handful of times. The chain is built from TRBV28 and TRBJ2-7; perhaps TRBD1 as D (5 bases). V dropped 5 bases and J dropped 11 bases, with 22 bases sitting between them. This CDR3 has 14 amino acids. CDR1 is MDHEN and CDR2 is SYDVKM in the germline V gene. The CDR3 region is CASSPPVRTQRKYF. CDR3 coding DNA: TGTGCCAGCAGTCCCCCTGTTCGGACACAAAGGAAGTACTTC.

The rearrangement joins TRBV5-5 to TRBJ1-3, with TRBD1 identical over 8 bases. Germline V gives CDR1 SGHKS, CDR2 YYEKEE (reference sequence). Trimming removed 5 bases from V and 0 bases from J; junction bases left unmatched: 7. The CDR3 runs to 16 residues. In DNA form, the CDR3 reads TGTGCCAGCAGAACTCAGGGGGCCAACTCTGGAAACACCATATATTTT. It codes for CASRTQGANSGNTIYF. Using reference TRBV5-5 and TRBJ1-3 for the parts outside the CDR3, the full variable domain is DAGVTQSPTHLIKTRGQQVTLRCSPISGHKSVSWYQQVLGQGPQFIFQYYEKEERGRGNFPDRFSARQFPNYSSELNVNALLLGDSALYLCASRTQGANSGNTIYFGEGSWLTVV.

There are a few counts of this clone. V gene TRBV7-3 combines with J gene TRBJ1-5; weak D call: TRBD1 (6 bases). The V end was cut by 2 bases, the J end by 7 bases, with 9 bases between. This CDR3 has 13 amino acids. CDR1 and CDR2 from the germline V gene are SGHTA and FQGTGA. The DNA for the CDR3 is TGTGCCAGCAGCTTAGGTCAGGGGCAGCCCCAGCATTTT. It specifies CASSLGQGQPQHF.

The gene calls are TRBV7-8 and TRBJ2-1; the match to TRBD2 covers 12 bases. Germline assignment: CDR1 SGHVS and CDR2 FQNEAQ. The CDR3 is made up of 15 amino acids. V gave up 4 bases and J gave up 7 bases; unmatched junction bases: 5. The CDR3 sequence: CASSSSGGANNEQFF. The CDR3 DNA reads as TGTGCCAGCAGCTCTAGCGGGGGGGCAAATAATGAGCAGTTCTTC.

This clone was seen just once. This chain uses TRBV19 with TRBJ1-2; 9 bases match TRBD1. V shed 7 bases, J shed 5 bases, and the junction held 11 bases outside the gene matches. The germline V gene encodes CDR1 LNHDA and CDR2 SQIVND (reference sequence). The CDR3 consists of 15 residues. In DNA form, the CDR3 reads TGTGCCAGTATTACAGGGGGCGCCGGGGAATATGGCTACACCTTC. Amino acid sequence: CASITGGAGEYGYTF.

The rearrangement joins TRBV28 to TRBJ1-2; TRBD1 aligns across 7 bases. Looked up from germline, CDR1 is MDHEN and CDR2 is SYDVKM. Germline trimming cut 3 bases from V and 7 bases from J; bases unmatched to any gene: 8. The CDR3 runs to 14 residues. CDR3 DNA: TGTGCCAGCAGTTTGGGCCACAGGGGAGGTGGCTACACCTTC. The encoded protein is CASSLGHRGGGYTF.

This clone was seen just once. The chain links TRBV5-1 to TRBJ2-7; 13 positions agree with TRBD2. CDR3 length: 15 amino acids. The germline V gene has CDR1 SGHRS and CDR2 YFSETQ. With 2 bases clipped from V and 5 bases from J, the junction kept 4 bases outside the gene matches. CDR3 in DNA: TGCGCCAGCAGCTTTGGGGGACTAGCGGGAAACGAGCAGTACTTC. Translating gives CASSFGGLAGNEQYF.

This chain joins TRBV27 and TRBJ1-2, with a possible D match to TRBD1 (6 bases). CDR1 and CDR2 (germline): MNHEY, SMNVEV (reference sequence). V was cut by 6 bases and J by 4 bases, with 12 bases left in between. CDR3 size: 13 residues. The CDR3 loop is CASSPDRFYGYTF. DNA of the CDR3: TGTGCCAGCAGCCCCGACAGGTTCTATGGCTACACCTTC.

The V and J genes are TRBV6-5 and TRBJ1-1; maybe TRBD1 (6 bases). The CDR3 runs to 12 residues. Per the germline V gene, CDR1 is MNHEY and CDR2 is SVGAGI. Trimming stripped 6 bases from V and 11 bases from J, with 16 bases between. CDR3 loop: CASSPLGAKAFF. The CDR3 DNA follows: TGTGCCAGCAGCCCCCTGGGGGCCAAGGCTTTCTTT.

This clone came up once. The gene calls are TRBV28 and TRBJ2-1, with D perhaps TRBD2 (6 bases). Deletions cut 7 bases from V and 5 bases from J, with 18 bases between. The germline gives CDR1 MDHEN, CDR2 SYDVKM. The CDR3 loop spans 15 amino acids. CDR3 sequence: CASIPQGAGHNEQFF. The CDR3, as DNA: TGTGCCAGCATCCCGCAAGGGGCGGGGCACAATGAGCAGTTCTTC.

The CDR3 nucleotides read TGTGCCAGCAGCTTAGCAGGGACAGAGAACACTGAAGCTTTCTTT. Its translation is CASSLAGTENTEAFF. The chain combines TRBV7-2 with TRBJ1-1, with TRBD1 identical over 7 bases. CDR3 size: 15 residues. The V gene's germline CDR1 is SGHTA and CDR2 FQGNSA. After removal of 0 bases from V and 1 base from J, the junction contained 2 bases not matched to a gene.

Here the CDR3 DNA reads TGTGCCAGCAGACGCCTGACAGGGCAAAATCAGCCCCAGCATTTT. Translation: CASRRLTGQNQPQHF. The rearrangement joins TRBV6-6 to TRBJ1-5, with 7 positions matching TRBD1. Germline V gene lookup returns CDR1 MNHNY and CDR2 SVGAGI (reference sequence). V shed 6 bases, J shed 4 bases, and the junction held 9 bases outside the gene matches. The CDR3 extends over 15 amino acids.

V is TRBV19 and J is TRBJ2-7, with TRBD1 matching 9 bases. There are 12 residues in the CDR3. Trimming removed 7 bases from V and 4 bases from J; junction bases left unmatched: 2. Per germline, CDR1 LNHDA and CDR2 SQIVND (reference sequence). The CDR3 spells CASTDRGYEQYF. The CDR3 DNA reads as TGTGCCAGTACGGACAGGGGTTACGAGCAGTACTTC.

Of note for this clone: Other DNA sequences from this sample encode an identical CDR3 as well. This CDR3 is CASSLGSTGNQPQHF. The CDR3 DNA sequence: TGTGCCAGCAGCCTGGGGTCGACAGGGAATCAGCCCCAGCATTTT. The J gene is TRBJ1-5, the V gene TRBV5-5, with 7 bases that match TRBD1. Germline V gives CDR1 SGHKS, CDR2 YYEKEE (reference sequence). Trimming cost V 4 bases and J 4 bases; bases outside gene matches: 8. This CDR3 comprises 15 residues.

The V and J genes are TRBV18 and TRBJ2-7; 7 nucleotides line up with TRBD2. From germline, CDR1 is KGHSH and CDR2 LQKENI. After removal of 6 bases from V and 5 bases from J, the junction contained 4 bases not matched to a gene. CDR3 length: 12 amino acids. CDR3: CASSRGEDEQYF. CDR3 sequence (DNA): TGTGCCAGCTCCCGGGGGGAGGACGAGCAGTACTTC. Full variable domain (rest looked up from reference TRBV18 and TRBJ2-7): NAGVMQNPRHLVRRRGQEARLRCSPMKGHSHVYWYRQLPEEGLKFMVYLQKENIIDESGMPKERFSAEFPKEGPSILRIQQVVRGDSAAYFCASSRGEDEQYFGPGTRLTVT.

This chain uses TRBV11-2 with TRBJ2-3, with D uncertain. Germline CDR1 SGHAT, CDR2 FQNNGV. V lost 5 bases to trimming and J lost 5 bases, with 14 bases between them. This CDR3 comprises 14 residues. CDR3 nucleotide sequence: TGTGCCAGCAGCCCCCGGAGATTCGGAGATACGCAGTATTTT. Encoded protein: CASSPRRFGDTQYF.